These 9 T cell receptor beta chains came from one sample sequenced in a study of T cells after somatic rescue of genetic block. Repertoires were generated with immunoSEQ multiplex PCR, while TCRdb's copy carries only in-frame clones and drops some. This table has approximately 110,000 clones, around 90% appearing once. Material for sequencing was peripheral blood mononuclear cells (PBMCs). These receptors were taken from a woman between 18 and 30 years old.

This chain joins TRBV7-3 and TRBJ2-6; 7 nucleotides align to TRBD1. V lost 5 bases, J lost 0 bases, and 16 bases stayed unmatched. CDR1 and CDR2 from the germline V gene are SGHTA and FQGTGA. This CDR3 region has 20 residues. CDR3 region: CASSPFGQVLMSSGANVLTF. CDR3 nucleotides: TGTGCCAGCAGCCCCTTTGGACAGGTTCTTATGAGCTCTGGGGCCAACGTCCTGACTTTC.

The chain links TRBV5-1 to TRBJ1-2; TRBD1 might be the D (6 bases). Germline V gene lookup returns CDR1 SGHRS and CDR2 YFSETQ. Trimming pared 4 bases from V and 2 bases from J, leaving 12 bases between. The length of the CDR3 is 14 residues. This chain's CDR3 is CASSAAQGNYGYTF. The DNA of the CDR3 is TGCGCCAGCAGCGCCGCCCAGGGGAACTATGGCTACACCTTC.

The rearrangement links TRBV7-2 to TRBJ2-5; 7 bases map to TRBD2. Unmatched junction bases numbered 4, after V lost 1 base and J lost 5 bases. The CDR3 is made up of 14 amino acids. Looked up from germline, CDR1 is SGHTA and CDR2 is FQGNSA. The CDR3 region has the DNA TGTGCCAGCAGCTTAGTCCTGGGAGGGGAGACCCAGTACTTC. Its protein product is CASSLVLGGETQYF.

CDR3 bases: TGCAGCTCCGGGACAGGGAACACTGAAGCTTTCTTT. Translated, it gives CSSGTGNTEAFF. This rearrangement joins TRBV29-1 to TRBJ1-1, with 8 bases fitting TRBD1. The V gene end was trimmed by 8 bases and the J gene end by 1 base; junction bases not matched to a gene: 3. Germline V lookup: CDR1 SQVTM, CDR2 ANQGSEA. This CDR3 comprises 12 residues.

This clone was recorded a few times. The chain employs TRBV6-1 and TRBJ2-7, with unresolved D. This CDR3 has 14 amino acids. CDR1 and CDR2 (germline): MNHNS, SASEGT. V lost 3 bases to trimming and J lost 6 bases, with 15 bases between them. CDR3 residues: CASSDQDGSSEQYF. The CDR3 nucleotides read TGTGCCAGCAGTGACCAGGACGGTTCCAGCGAGCAGTACTTC.

The chain uses TRBV18 and TRBJ1-5; TRBD1 aligns across 7 bases. This CDR3 region has 15 residues. V dropped 5 bases and J dropped 3; count of bases not matched to a gene: 7. The germline V gene has CDR1 KGHSH and CDR2 LQKENI. CDR3 sequence: CASSSSTGPNQPQHF. The CDR3 nucleotides read TGTGCCAGCTCATCCTCGACAGGGCCCAATCAGCCCCAGCATTTT. Looking up the rest from reference TRBV18 and TRBJ1-5 gives the full variable domain: NAGVMQNPRHLVRRRGQEARLRCSPMKGHSHVYWYRQLPEEGLKFMVYLQKENIIDESGMPKERFSAEFPKEGPSILRIQQVVRGDSAAYFCASSSSTGPNQPQHFGDGTRLSIL.

V usage is TRBV27 and J usage is TRBJ2-1; 7 bases match TRBD2. V shed 4 bases, J shed 0 bases, and the junction held 9 bases outside the gene matches. This CDR3 region has 17 residues. CDR1 and CDR2 (germline): MNHEY, SMNVEV (reference sequence). In DNA form, the CDR3 reads TGTGCCAGCAGTTCTGGCGGGGGACCTTCCTCCTACAATGAGCAGTTCTTC. Translated, it gives CASSSGGGPSSYNEQFF.

This sequence joins TRBV7-2 and TRBJ1-5; D is undetermined. The CDR3 extends over 15 amino acids. V dropped 1 base and J dropped 0 bases, with 7 bases sitting between them. The germline V gene encodes CDR1 SGHTA and CDR2 FQGNSA. The CDR3 loop reads CASSLGGYSNQPQHF. The CDR3 DNA sequence: TGTGCCAGCAGCTTAGGGGGTTATAGCAATCAGCCCCAGCATTTT.

The chain joins TRBV19 to TRBJ2-7; maybe TRBD1 (5 bases). Trimming pared 7 bases from V and 3 bases from J, leaving 10 bases between. CDR3 length equals 12 residues. Germline CDR1 LNHDA, CDR2 SQIVND (reference sequence). The chain's CDR3 is CASKGVDYEQYF. CDR3 bases: TGTGCCAGTAAAGGGGTTGACTACGAGCAGTACTTC.